This is a list of T cell receptor beta chains from one sample in a study of T cell repertoires in ileal Crohn's disease. Sequenced by immunoSEQ multiplex PCR; TCRdb stores in-frame clones only, minus some. The table has some 9,200 clones, about 80% seen once; the top ten hold 15% to 20%. The specimen sequenced was ileal tissue. Receptors originate from an adult with Crohn's disease. CDR3s include the opening cysteine and the closing phenylalanine or tryptophan. Each record gives: D gene, clone size, J gene, V gene, CDR3 DNA, CDR3 protein. The D gene is left open where the match is weak. Clone size is stated in some rows and not others, as once, few, many or a class when expanded.

>NA|NA|TRBJ2-1|TRBV9
TGTGCCAGCAGCGTAGAGCCGGGGTCCTACAATGAGCAGTTCTTC
CASSVEPGSYNEQFF
>NA|NA|TRBJ2-3|TRBV2
TGTGCCAGCAGTGAACCCTTAACAGATACGCAGTATTTT
CASSEPLTDTQYF
>TRBD2|NA|TRBJ2-7|TRBV7-3
TGTGCCAGCAGCTTCGGGCGGGGGGGCCGTTCCGAGCAGTACTTC
CASSFGRGGRSEQYF
>TRBD1|NA|TRBJ2-2|TRBV5-6
TGTGCCAGCAGCGGCGACAGGGGTCTTGGCGGGGAGCTGTTTTTT
CASSGDRGLGGELFF
>TRBD1|NA|TRBJ1-5|TRBV9
TGTGCCAGCAGCGCTACAGGGGCTGGTAATCAAGCCCAGCATTTT
CASSATGAGNQAQHF
>TRBD2|NA|TRBJ2-7|TRBV5-4
TGTGCCAGCAGCTTGGAATTAGCGGGAGAAGAGCAGTACTTC
CASSLELAGEEQYF
>NA|NA|TRBJ1-5|TRBV27
TGTGCCAGCAGTTTTTGGGGAGGTCAGCCCCAGCATTTT
CASSFWGGQPQHF
>NA|NA|TRBJ1-1|TRBV14
TGTGCCAGCCAAAGAGGCCTGAACACTGAAGCTTTCTTT
CASQRGLNTEAFF
>TRBD2|NA|TRBJ2-7|TRBV7-6
TGTGCCAGCAGCTCGGCGCCGGGGGGACTATCCAACGAGCAGTACTTC
CASSSAPGGLSNEQYF
>TRBD1|NA|TRBJ1-2|TRBV5-6
TGTGCCAGCAGCAAGGACAGGGGAAGAACCTATGGCTACACCTTC
CASSKDRGRTYGYTF
>TRBD1|NA|TRBJ2-7|TRBV7-2
TGTGCCAGCCGGCTGCAGACAGGGGCCGCCTACGAGCAGTACTTC
CASRLQTGAAYEQYF
>TRBD1|NA|TRBJ1-4|TRBV5-1
TGCGCCAGCAGCACCGGGACAGGGGATGAAAAACTGTTTTTT
CASSTGTGDEKLFF
>TRBD1|NA|TRBJ2-5|TRBV5-6
TGTGCCAGCAGCACCCGGGACAGGGTGATCGAGACCCAGTACTTC
CASSTRDRVIETQYF
>TRBD1|NA|TRBJ1-1|TRBV6-6
TGTGCCAGCAGTCTCAGGGGGGACACTGAAGCTTTCTTT
CASSLRGDTEAFF
>TRBD1|NA|TRBJ2-7|TRBV19
TGTGCCAGCGCGACAGGGGGCAGCGACGAGCAGTACTTC
CASATGGSDEQYF
>NA|NA|TRBJ2-2|TRBV6-4
TGTGCCAGCAGTTCCGGGACTGACACCGGGGAGCTGTTTTTT
CASSSGTDTGELFF
>TRBD1|NA|TRBJ1-3|TRBV4-1
TGCGCCAGCAGCCAGACGGGACAGGGGACCGGAAACACCATATATTTT
CASSQTGQGTGNTIYF
>NA|NA|TRBJ1-6|TRBV5-1
TGCGCCAGCAGCTTGCGGCAGGGGTATTCACCCCTCCACTTT
CASSLRQGYSPLHF
>NA|NA|TRBJ1-2|TRBV19
TGTGCCAGTAGTATTGAACAGGGAAGCGGCTACACCTTC
CASSIEQGSGYTF
>NA|NA|TRBJ2-5|TRBV7-9
TGTGCCAGCAGCAAGGGACAAGTTGAGACCCAGTACTTC
CASSKGQVETQYF
>TRBD1|NA|TRBJ1-2|TRBV7-2
TGTGCCAGCAGCTCGACAGGGAAGGGCTACACCTTC
CASSSTGKGYTF
>NA|NA|TRBJ2-2|TRBV27
TGTGCCAGCAGTTCCAGCGGTCGGGGGGCCATAGGCGACACCGGGGAGCTGTTTTTT
CASSSSGRGAIGDTGELFF
>TRBD2|NA|TRBJ2-3|TRBV5-4
TGTGCCAGCAGCTTTCGGACTAGCGGGGTAGATACGCAGTATTTT
CASSFRTSGVDTQYF
>TRBD2|NA|TRBJ2-3|TRBV10-2
TGCGCCAGCAAGCGGGGGGGCCTTACGAACACAGATACGCAGTATTTT
CASKRGGLTNTDTQYF
>TRBD1|NA|TRBJ1-2|TRBV5-6
TGTGCCAGCACCCGGACAGGGGGCGCCTATGGCTACACCTTC
CASTRTGGAYGYTF
>TRBD1|NA|TRBJ2-6|TRBV30
TGTGCCTGGAGTGTCATACAGGGGCGTTTCTTCGGGGCTGGGGCCAACGTCCTGACTTTC
CAWSVIQGRFFGAGANVLTF
>NA|NA|TRBJ1-4|TRBV29-1
TGCAGCGTTGAAGACCCCCAGGGGAGAGAAAAACTGTTTTTT
CSVEDPQGREKLFF
>NA|once|TRBJ2-3|TRBV23-1
TGCGCCAGCAGTCGGAGAGATACGCAGTATTTT
CASSRRDTQYF
>NA|NA|TRBJ2-2|TRBV6-5
TGTGCCAGCAGTCGATCACAAACCGGGGAGCTGTTTTTT
CASSRSQTGELFF
>NA|NA|TRBJ1-4|TRBV6-1
TGTGCCAGCAGTGCAAGGAGAGGAAATGAAAAACTGTTTTTT
CASSARRGNEKLFF
>TRBD2|once|TRBJ2-1|TRBV29-1
TGCAGCGCCAACCCCGACCTAGCGGGAGGGCTTGAGCAGTTCTTC
CSANPDLAGGLEQFF
>NA|NA|TRBJ2-2|TRBV19
TGTGCCAGTACAAGGGGGGGGAACACCGGGGAGCTGTTTTTT
CASTRGGNTGELFF
>NA|NA|TRBJ2-3|TRBV6-1
TGTGCCAGCAGTGAATTTAACTTCCCAGATACGCAGTATTTT
CASSEFNFPDTQYF
>NA|NA|TRBJ2-3|TRBV6-4
TGTGCCAGCAGTGACTCCGGGGGAAGGGGCACAGATACGCAGTATTTT
CASSDSGGRGTDTQYF
>NA|NA|TRBJ2-7|TRBV7-6
TGTGCCAGCAGCTTATTTCCGTACGAGCAGTACTTC
CASSLFPYEQYF
>NA|NA|TRBJ2-5|TRBV11-2
TGTGCCAGCAGCTTAGCGGAGACCCAGTACTTC
CASSLAETQYF
>TRBD2|NA|TRBJ2-7|TRBV7-9
TGTGCCAGCAGCCGTACTAGCGGAAGAAAACCCTACGAGCAGTACTTC
CASSRTSGRKPYEQYF
>NA|NA|TRBJ2-1|TRBV5-1
TGCGCCAGCAGCTTGACCCCGACAGCAAACTTCGTCGTCTCCTACAATGAGCAGTTCTTC
CASSLTPTANFVVSYNEQFF